Below, 16 T cell receptor beta chains from the same sample are listed, as sequenced in a study of blood T cells in healthy people across ages. Then a second PCR, running about 7 to 11 cycles, was carried out with a sample-barcoded 5' primer and a J-beta primer mix. TCRdb processed the 5' RACE reads anew with MiXCR; each CDR3 protein has one entry. The sample yields 1.5 million to 2 million distinct CDR3 sequences, about 49% seen once. Sequenced sample: blood. These receptors were obtained from a middle-aged woman in good health.

The gene calls are TRBV4-1 and TRBJ1-2, with 9 bases identical to TRBD1. CDR3 length equals 15 residues. The germline V gene has CDR1 MGHRA and CDR2 YSYEKL. The V segment lost 3 bases and the J segment 2 bases; nucleotides outside the gene matches: 4. CDR3 nucleotides: TGCGCCAGCAGCCAGCCGACAGGGGGAAACTATGGCTACACCTTC. This translates into CASSQPTGGNYGYTF.

The CDR3 bases are TGTGCCACAATGCGGAAGGGGTCGAACTATGGCTACACCTTC. Its protein product is CATMRKGSNYGYTF. The rearrangement links TRBV6-6 to TRBJ1-2; D might be TRBD1 (5 bases). V lost 10 bases, J lost 2 bases, and 17 bases lay in between. The CDR3 contains 14 residues. Germline V gene sequence: CDR1 MNHNY, CDR2 SVGAGI (reference sequence).

The CDR3 bases are TGTGCCAGCAGCACACACAGGGCTGGAGACAATGAGCAGTTCTTC. This gives the protein CASSTHRAGDNEQFF. The chain carries TRBV27 and TRBJ2-1, with D possibly matching TRBD1 (6 bases). The germline V and J ends were trimmed by 6 bases and 5 bases, with 17 bases remaining between them. The CDR3 runs to 15 residues. Germline lookup yields CDR1 MNHEY and CDR2 SMNVEV (reference sequence).

This clonotype appeared a few times. The J gene is TRBJ1-6, the V gene TRBV4-2, with D hard to call. Germline V CDR1 and CDR2: LGHNA, YNFKEQ. V was clipped by 0 bases and J by 9 bases, with 12 bases between them. The CDR3 is 15 residues long. CDR3 in DNA: TGTGCCAGCAGCCAAGATCCGGCAGGCTCTTCACCCCTCCACTTT. It encodes CASSQDPAGSSPLHF.

This clonotype turned up a few times. The germline gene is not matched at one end of the junction; a read error may be the cause. The genes are TRBV7-3 and TRBJ2-3; D ambiguous. CDR1 and CDR2 (germline): SGHTA, FQGTGA. The CDR3 totals 14 residues. CDR3 protein: CASSLTLDEDTQYF. For the CDR3, the DNA is TGTGCCAGCAGCCTAACTCTAGATGAAGATACGCAGTATTTT. The variable domain in full, with the rest retrieved from reference TRBV7-3 and TRBJ2-3, is GAGVSQTPSNKVTEKGKYVELRCDPISGHTALYWYRQSLGQGPEFLIYFQGTGAADDSGLPNDRFFAVRPEGSVSTLKIQRTERGDSAVYLCASSLTLDEDTQYFGPGTRLTVL.

The chain combines TRBV2 with TRBJ2-3; the D gene could be TRBD1 or TRBD2 (7 bases each). This CDR3 contains 15 residues. Trimming pared 11 bases from V and 0 bases from J, leaving 18 bases between. Per the germline V gene, CDR1 is SNHLY and CDR2 is FYNNEI. CDR3 amino acids: CASGGASGSTDTQYF. The CDR3 bases are TGTGCCTCAGGGGGGGCTAGCGGTAGCACAGATACGCAGTATTTT.

This clonotype was detected only a few times. The rearrangement uses TRBV6-1 and TRBJ2-1; the D gene is possibly TRBD2 (6 bases). The CDR3 is 14 residues long. Trimming took 2 bases from V and 4 from J, leaving 9 bases between them. Germline CDR1 is MNHNS and CDR2 is SASEGT. CDR3 residues: CASSELGRYNEQFF. For the CDR3, the DNA is TGTGCCAGCAGTGAACTAGGGAGGTACAATGAGCAGTTCTTC.

This rearrangement joins TRBV10-1 to TRBJ2-5; the D is unclear. This CDR3 spans 15 amino acids. The germline V and J ends were trimmed by 2 bases and 1 base, with 11 bases remaining between them. In germline, CDR1 is WNHNN, CDR2 SYGVQD (reference sequence). CDR3 protein: CASSEMLSTQETQYF. The CDR3 DNA is TGCGCCAGCAGTGAGATGTTGTCAACCCAAGAGACCCAGTACTTC.

This clonotype came up many times. The rearrangement joins TRBV20-1 to TRBJ2-5; D is undetermined. Germline CDR1 reads DFQATT; CDR2 reads SNEGSKA (reference sequence). V lost 3 bases and J lost 2, with 7 bases in between. This CDR3 has 12 residues. CDR3 DNA: TGCAGTGCTAGGGGATATCAAGAGACCCAGTACTTC. Its translation is CSARGYQETQYF.

The chain carries TRBV15 and TRBJ2-3; 9 positions match TRBD1. J lost 5 bases, V lost 5 bases, and 8 bases had no gene match. The CDR3 is 15 amino acids. From germline, CDR1 is LNHNV and CDR2 YYDKDF (reference sequence). The CDR3 sequence: CATSEQGALGDTQYF. CDR3 nucleotide sequence: TGTGCCACCAGCGAACAGGGGGCTTTAGGAGATACGCAGTATTTT.

V is TRBV4-2 and J is TRBJ1-2; TRBD1 matches 7 bases. Looked up from germline, CDR1 is LGHNA and CDR2 is YNFKEQ. V was pared by 1 base and J by 1 base, with 9 bases of the junction left unmatched. CDR3 length equals 17 residues. The CDR3 here is CASSQGARTGGNYGYTF. The CDR3 DNA reads TGTGCCAGCAGCCAAGGGGCGAGGACAGGCGGTAACTATGGCTACACCTTC.

The chain has TRBV20-1 and TRBJ2-1, with a tentative D call TRBD1 (5 bases). The germline gives CDR1 DFQATT, CDR2 SNEGSKA (reference sequence). Trimming took 3 bases from V and 9 from J, leaving 12 bases between them. The CDR3 extends over 12 amino acids. In DNA, the CDR3 is TGCAGTGCTAGGGTAGGGGTCGGTGAGCAGTTCTTC. As protein: CSARVGVGEQFF.

The CDR3 DNA reads as TGCAGTGCTAGCAAACTGTCGGATGGAGAGACCCAGTACTTC. Protein product: CSASKLSDGETQYF. The V gene is TRBV20-1, the J gene TRBJ2-5; D is ambiguous. Trimming left V 3 bases short and J 4 bases short, with 15 bases between. CDR1 is DFQATT and CDR2 is SNEGSKA in the germline V gene (reference sequence). The CDR3 covers 14 residues.

This clonotype was counted between two and nine times. The chain joins TRBV15 to TRBJ1-6; D remains unclear. The CDR3 is 16 residues long. With 6 bases removed from V and 0 bases from J, the gap between germline ends came to 12 bases. Per the germline V gene, CDR1 is LNHNV and CDR2 is YYDKDF (reference sequence). CDR3 protein: CATRSETRSYNSPLHF. The CDR3 DNA sequence: TGTGCCACCAGATCGGAGACACGCTCCTATAATTCACCCCTCCACTTT.

The chain couples TRBV7-9 to TRBJ1-2, with D possibly being TRBD1 (5 bases). Germline CDR1 reads SEHNR; CDR2 reads FQNEAQ (reference sequence). The CDR3 consists of 17 residues. V was pared by 1 base and J by 2 bases, with 17 bases between. This chain's CDR3 is CASSLGDGRRGNYGYTF. DNA of the CDR3: TGTGCCAGCAGCTTAGGGGACGGTCGGCGGGGAAACTATGGCTACACCTTC.

This clonotype was seen more than once but under ten times. The V call is TRBV12-3 or TRBV12-4, the J call TRBJ2-3; 11 bases match TRBD2. This CDR3 has 15 residues. V was clipped by 7 bases and J by 5 bases; unmatched bases: 8. The CDR3: CASKKRLAGGDTQYF. Written as DNA, the CDR3 is TGTGCCAGCAAAAAGAGGCTAGCGGGGGGAGATACGCAGTATTTT.